These 27 T cell receptor beta chains were all obtained from the same sample, sequenced in a study of blood T cell repertoires in COVID-19. Using immunoSEQ multiplex PCR, the repertoire was profiled, and TCRdb retains in-frame clones only, with some absent. Here the sample spans 260,000 or so clones, roughly 82% being singletons. Sequencing was performed on peripheral blood. These receptor sequences come from a woman in her seventies with acute or convalescent COVID-19.

The V call is TRBV5-8, the J call TRBJ2-1, with 9 bases matching TRBD2. The ends lost 0 bases at V and 1 base at J; junction bases unmatched: 8. This CDR3 comprises 18 residues. Germline-derived CDR1 and CDR2 are SGHTS and YDEGEE. The CDR3 DNA is TGTGCCAGCAGCTTGGCCCTCGTAGCGGGGGTGTCCTACAATGAGCAGTTCTTC. Protein product: CASSLALVAGVSYNEQFF. Together with reference TRBV5-8 and TRBJ2-1, the CDR3 gives the full variable domain: EAGVTQSPTHLIKTRGQQATLRCSPISGHTSVYWYQQALGLGLQFLLWYDEGEERNRGNFPPRFSGRQFPNYSSELNVNALELEDSALYLCASSLALVAGVSYNEQFFGPGTRLTVL.

The V gene is TRBV19, the J gene TRBJ2-6; 12 bases map to TRBD1. The CDR3 has 16 amino acids. Germline CDR1 is LNHDA and CDR2 is SQIVND (reference sequence). The junction had 12 bases not matched to a gene; V was cut back by 8 bases and J by 10 bases. The CDR3 spells CASAPGQGAGENVLTF. The CDR3 DNA reads as TGTGCCAGTGCCCCGGGACAGGGGGCGGGCGAAAACGTCCTGACTTTC.

The chain employs TRBV4-2 and TRBJ1-2; 9 nucleotides agree with TRBD1. The length of the CDR3 is 18 residues. Germline assignment: CDR1 LGHNA and CDR2 YNFKEQ. V gave up 6 bases and J gave up 2 bases; unmatched junction bases: 16. The CDR3 DNA follows: TGTGCCAGCAGTCAGCAAGGGAGGACAGGGGAGGTGAACTATGGCTACACCTTC. The encoded protein is CASSQQGRTGEVNYGYTF.

The rearrangement links TRBV28 to TRBJ1-1; D unresolved. This CDR3 comprises 15 residues. Germline CDR1 MDHEN, CDR2 SYDVKM. Trimming removed 4 bases from V and 1 base from J, with 13 bases in between. DNA for the CDR3: TGTGCCAGCAGTTGGCAACAGACCTGGAACACTGAAGCTTTCTTT. Its protein product is CASSWQQTWNTEAFF.

The CDR3 loop reads CASSYSTGTGVRNTEAFF. Here the CDR3 DNA reads TGTGCCAGCAGTTACTCGACGGGGACAGGAGTCCGGAACACTGAAGCTTTCTTT. The rearrangement uses TRBV6-2 or TRBV6-3 and TRBJ1-1; TRBD1 matches 8 bases. The CDR3 totals 18 residues. Germline CDR1 reads MNHEY; CDR2 reads SVGEGT. Germline trimming cut 0 bases from V and 1 base from J; bases unmatched to any gene: 10.

The chain joins TRBV4-3 to TRBJ1-2, with 7 bases identical to TRBD1. The CDR3 runs to 13 residues. V shed 6 bases and J 6 bases; nucleotides not matched to a gene: 7. Per germline, CDR1 LGHNA and CDR2 YSLEER. The CDR3: CASRRDREDGYTF. The CDR3 nucleotides read TGCGCCAGCAGGCGAGACAGGGAAGATGGCTACACCTTC.

The chain combines TRBV7-2 with TRBJ1-1; D unresolved. This CDR3 is built from 14 residues. Germline V lookup: CDR1 SGHTA, CDR2 FQGNSA. V was clipped by 4 bases and J by 4 bases, with 13 bases between them. The CDR3 region has the DNA TGTGCCAGCAGCTCCTCAGGAGGACCCACTGAAGCTTTCTTT. It encodes CASSSSGGPTEAFF.

This clone appeared once. V and J are TRBV4-1 and TRBJ2-3; TRBD2 aligns across 12 bases. Germline lookup yields CDR1 MGHRA and CDR2 YSYEKL. J lost 4 bases, V lost 4 bases, and 6 bases had no gene match. The CDR3 runs to 16 residues. The DNA of the CDR3 is TGCGCCAGCAGCCCTAGCGGGGGGGCAGGCGCAGATACGCAGTATTTT. Translated: CASSPSGGAGADTQYF.

The chain has TRBV5-6 and TRBJ2-7, with D possibly TRBD1 on 6 matching bases. V lost 4 bases, J lost 6 bases, and 14 bases lay in between. Looked up from germline, CDR1 is SGHDT and CDR2 is YYEEEE. The CDR3 runs 13 residues. The CDR3 DNA sequence: TGTGCCAGCAGCATCACAACAGGGCGCGAGCAGTACTTC. Protein sequence: CASSITTGREQYF.

This clone was seen at least ten times. V and J are TRBV21-1 and TRBJ2-7; the table's D gene call, TRBD1, was not cross checked with the DNA. TRBV21-1 is described as a pseudogene. The CDR3 has 15 amino acids. CDR3 sequence: CASSRSLAGSDEQYF. CDR3 DNA sequence: TGTGCCAGCAGCAGGTCCCTGGCAGGGTCGGACGAGCAGTACTTC.

The rearrangement joins TRBV2 to TRBJ2-7; D possibly corresponds to TRBD1 (6 bases). Trimming shortened V by 1 base and J by 1 base, and 11 bases separated the two germline ends. There are 15 residues in the CDR3. Germline values: CDR1 SNHLY, CDR2 FYNNEI. CDR3 DNA: TGTGCCAGCAGTGAAGAGGCAGGGGCTTCCTACGAGCAGTACTTC. It encodes CASSEEAGASYEQYF.

This chain joins TRBV15 and TRBJ2-3; 7 bases are shared with TRBD1. Unmatched junction bases numbered 5, after V lost 1 base and J lost 4 bases. The germline V gene has CDR1 LNHNV and CDR2 YYDKDF (reference sequence). The CDR3 extends over 15 amino acids. The CDR3 nucleotides read TGTGCCACCAGCAGAGGCGGCCAGGGGGCAGATACGCAGTATTTT. Amino acids: CATSRGGQGADTQYF.

This chain uses TRBV3-1 (or the pseudogene TRBV3-2) with TRBJ1-1; 7 nucleotides agree with TRBD1. Germline V gene lookup returns CDR1 LGHDT and CDR2 YNNKEL (reference sequence). The junction had 5 bases not matched to a gene; V was cut back by 3 bases and J by 7 bases. This CDR3 comprises 13 residues. The CDR3 protein is CASSHAGGIEAFF. DNA for the CDR3: TGTGCCAGCAGCCACGCAGGGGGTATTGAAGCTTTCTTT.

The chain couples TRBV5-1 to TRBJ1-6; D call uncertain. This CDR3 comprises 15 residues. Germline assignment: CDR1 SGHRS and CDR2 YFSETQ. Between the trimmed V and J ends, which lost 0 bases and 8 bases, there was a span of 12 bases. CDR3 nucleotide sequence: TGCGCCAGCAGCTTGGCCGGGGTCTCATATTCACCCCTCCACTTT. The encoded protein is CASSLAGVSYSPLHF.

This clone was seen a few times. V usage is TRBV6-1 and J usage is TRBJ1-3, with 8 bases lining up with TRBD1. CDR1 is MNHNS and CDR2 is SASEGT in the germline V gene. This CDR3 comprises 15 residues. With V trimmed by 2 bases and J by 4 bases, 4 bases remained unmatched. Written as DNA, the CDR3 is TGTGCCAGCAGTGAACAGGACAGGGTAGGAAACACCATATATTTT. The encoded protein is CASSEQDRVGNTIYF.

The sample holds a few counts of this clone. V gene TRBV30 combines with J gene TRBJ2-7; D is possibly TRBD2 (5 bases). In germline, CDR1 is GTSNPN, CDR2 SVGIG (reference sequence). Trimming left V 0 bases short and J 4 bases short, with 10 bases between. The CDR3 covers 13 residues. The CDR3 here is CAWSVNSGYEQYF. CDR3 nucleotide sequence: TGTGCCTGGAGTGTCAACTCGGGATACGAGCAGTACTTC.

This clone occurred once. This sequence joins TRBV6-5 and TRBJ2-7, with D possibly being TRBD1 (7 bases). Germline loops: CDR1 MNHEY, CDR2 SVGAGI. The CDR3 covers 14 residues. The V end was cut by 8 bases, the J end by 5 bases, with 19 bases between. CDR3: CASWPTGRRNEQYF. Written as DNA, the CDR3 is TGTGCCAGCTGGCCGACAGGGAGGAGGAACGAGCAGTACTTC.

The V call is TRBV30, the J call TRBJ1-5; D possibly corresponds to TRBD1 (5 bases). The CDR3 is made up of 13 amino acids. V was clipped by 5 bases and J by 3 bases, with 11 bases between them. CDR1 GTSNPN and CDR2 SVGIG come from the germline V gene (reference sequence). CDR3 sequence reads: CAWAQGYNQPQHF. CDR3 DNA sequence: TGTGCCTGGGCTCAGGGTTACAATCAGCCCCAGCATTTT.

The rearrangement uses TRBV18 and TRBJ1-6; 9 bases map to TRBD1. Germline CDR1 and CDR2: KGHSH and LQKENI. The CDR3 loop spans 15 amino acids. V lost 5 bases to trimming and J lost 7 bases; unmatched junction nucleotides: 6. CDR3 DNA sequence: TGTGCCAGCTCAGTCCGGGACAGGGTCAATTCACCCCTCCACTTT. Translation: CASSVRDRVNSPLHF.

The J gene is TRBJ1-5, the V gene TRBV7-9; maybe TRBD1 (6 bases). V lost 5 bases to trimming and J lost 4 bases, with 9 bases between them. The V gene's germline CDR1 is SEHNR and CDR2 FQNEAQ (reference sequence). The CDR3 totals 13 residues. The CDR3 loop reads CASSPTGNQPQHF. The CDR3 coding sequence is TGTGCCAGCAGCCCCACAGGGAATCAGCCCCAGCATTTT.

V usage is TRBV4-2 and J usage is TRBJ2-3; TRBD2 matches 7 bases. The CDR3 is 17 amino acids. Trimming removed 0 bases from V and 0 bases from J; junction bases left unmatched: 6. Germline assignment: CDR1 LGHNA and CDR2 YNFKEQ. CDR3 loop: CASSQDWASGSTDTQYF. In nucleotides, the CDR3 is TGTGCCAGCAGCCAAGATTGGGCTAGCGGAAGCACAGATACGCAGTATTTT.

V is TRBV11-2 and J is TRBJ2-5; D not certain. Germline V lookup: CDR1 SGHAT, CDR2 FQNNGV. V lost 4 bases to trimming and J lost 2 bases, with 20 bases between them. This CDR3 is 17 amino acids long. This CDR3 is CASSSLWVARPQETQYF. The CDR3 DNA sequence: TGTGCCAGCAGCTCTCTTTGGGTAGCTCGACCTCAAGAGACCCAGTACTTC.

V is TRBV6-5 and J is TRBJ2-5, with D uncertain. Germline V gene sequence: CDR1 MNHEY, CDR2 SVGAGI. This CDR3 is built from 16 residues. Trimming took off 2 bases at V and 1 base at J, with 14 bases between the two ends. CDR3 region: CASSYRPGMGQETQYF. The CDR3 DNA reads as TGTGCCAGCAGTTACCGTCCAGGAATGGGCCAAGAGACCCAGTACTTC.

The chain combines TRBV7-9 with TRBJ1-2, with 11 positions matching TRBD1. V was pared by 1 base and J by 7 bases, with 5 bases of the junction left unmatched. Germline V gives CDR1 SEHNR, CDR2 FQNEAQ (reference sequence). The CDR3 spans 15 residues. Here the CDR3 DNA reads TGTGCCAGCAGCTTAGAGGGACAGGGGGTTGTTGGCTACACCTTC. It yields the protein CASSLEGQGVVGYTF.

The rearrangement uses TRBV2 and TRBJ2-7; TRBD1 is a possible D gene (5 bases). Trimming removed 8 bases from V and 2 bases from J, with 16 bases in between. CDR3 size: 14 residues. Germline CDR1 and CDR2: SNHLY and FYNNEI. CDR3 DNA: TGTGCCAGCTTAGTATCAGGGCTAGCCTACGAGCAGTACTTC. This codes for CASLVSGLAYEQYF.

The chain recombines TRBV7-2 with TRBJ1-5, with 10 nucleotides matching TRBD1. Germline V lookup: CDR1 SGHTA, CDR2 FQGNSA. After removal of 5 bases from V and 2 bases from J, the junction contained 9 bases not matched to a gene. The length of the CDR3 is 17 residues. CDR3 bases: TGTGCCAGCAGCCTAGATGCCGGGACAGGGGGCAATCAGCCCCAGCATTTT. Encoded protein: CASSLDAGTGGNQPQHF. Using reference TRBV7-2 and TRBJ1-5 for the parts outside the CDR3, the full variable domain is GAGVSQSPSNKVTEKGKDVELRCDPISGHTALYWYRQSLGQGLEFLIYFQGNSAPDKSGLPSDRFSAERTGGSVSTLTIQRTQQEDSAVYLCASSLDAGTGGNQPQHFGDGTRLSIL.

This clone appeared a few times. This chain uses TRBV19 with TRBJ1-6; D is possibly TRBD1 (5 bases). Germline CDR1 LNHDA, CDR2 SQIVND (reference sequence). The CDR3 runs 14 residues. V was trimmed by 5 bases and J by 6 bases, leaving 11 bases between them. The CDR3 DNA is TGTGCCAGTAGTTGGGTGACAGCTAATTCACCCCTCCACTTT. This sequence encodes CASSWVTANSPLHF.